The subject of this entry is one T cell receptor beta chain. Antigen specificity is unknown. The sample comes from a study of glioma-infiltrating T cells after dendritic cell vaccination. Across the whole study: Glioblastoma patients came from Phase I and II dendritic cell vaccination trials. Between the early 2000s and the early 2010s, patients got autologous tumor lysate-pulsed dendritic cell vaccines. Dendritic cell vaccine was injected intradermally three times, biweekly. Study findings and constraints: The cohort had few patients with full blood and tumor sets.

Germline trimming cut 7 bases from V and 3 bases from J; bases unmatched to any gene: 7. The CDR3 length is 15 residues. Germline V lookup: CDR1 LNHDA, CDR2 SQIVND (reference sequence). TCRdb's copy holds only in-frame clones and misses some; the assay was immunoSEQ multiplex PCR. The sample records 85,000 to 110,000 clones, approximately 80% being singletons. The sequences come from blood, collected before dendritic cell vaccination. J is TRBJ1-4 and V is TRBV19; 8 bases fit TRBD1. The clonotype comes from a human donor with glioblastoma. In DNA, the CDR3 is TGTGCCAGTAATTCACAGGGGGTATCTAATGAAAAACTGTTTTTT. Translating it yields CASNSQGVSNEKLFF.